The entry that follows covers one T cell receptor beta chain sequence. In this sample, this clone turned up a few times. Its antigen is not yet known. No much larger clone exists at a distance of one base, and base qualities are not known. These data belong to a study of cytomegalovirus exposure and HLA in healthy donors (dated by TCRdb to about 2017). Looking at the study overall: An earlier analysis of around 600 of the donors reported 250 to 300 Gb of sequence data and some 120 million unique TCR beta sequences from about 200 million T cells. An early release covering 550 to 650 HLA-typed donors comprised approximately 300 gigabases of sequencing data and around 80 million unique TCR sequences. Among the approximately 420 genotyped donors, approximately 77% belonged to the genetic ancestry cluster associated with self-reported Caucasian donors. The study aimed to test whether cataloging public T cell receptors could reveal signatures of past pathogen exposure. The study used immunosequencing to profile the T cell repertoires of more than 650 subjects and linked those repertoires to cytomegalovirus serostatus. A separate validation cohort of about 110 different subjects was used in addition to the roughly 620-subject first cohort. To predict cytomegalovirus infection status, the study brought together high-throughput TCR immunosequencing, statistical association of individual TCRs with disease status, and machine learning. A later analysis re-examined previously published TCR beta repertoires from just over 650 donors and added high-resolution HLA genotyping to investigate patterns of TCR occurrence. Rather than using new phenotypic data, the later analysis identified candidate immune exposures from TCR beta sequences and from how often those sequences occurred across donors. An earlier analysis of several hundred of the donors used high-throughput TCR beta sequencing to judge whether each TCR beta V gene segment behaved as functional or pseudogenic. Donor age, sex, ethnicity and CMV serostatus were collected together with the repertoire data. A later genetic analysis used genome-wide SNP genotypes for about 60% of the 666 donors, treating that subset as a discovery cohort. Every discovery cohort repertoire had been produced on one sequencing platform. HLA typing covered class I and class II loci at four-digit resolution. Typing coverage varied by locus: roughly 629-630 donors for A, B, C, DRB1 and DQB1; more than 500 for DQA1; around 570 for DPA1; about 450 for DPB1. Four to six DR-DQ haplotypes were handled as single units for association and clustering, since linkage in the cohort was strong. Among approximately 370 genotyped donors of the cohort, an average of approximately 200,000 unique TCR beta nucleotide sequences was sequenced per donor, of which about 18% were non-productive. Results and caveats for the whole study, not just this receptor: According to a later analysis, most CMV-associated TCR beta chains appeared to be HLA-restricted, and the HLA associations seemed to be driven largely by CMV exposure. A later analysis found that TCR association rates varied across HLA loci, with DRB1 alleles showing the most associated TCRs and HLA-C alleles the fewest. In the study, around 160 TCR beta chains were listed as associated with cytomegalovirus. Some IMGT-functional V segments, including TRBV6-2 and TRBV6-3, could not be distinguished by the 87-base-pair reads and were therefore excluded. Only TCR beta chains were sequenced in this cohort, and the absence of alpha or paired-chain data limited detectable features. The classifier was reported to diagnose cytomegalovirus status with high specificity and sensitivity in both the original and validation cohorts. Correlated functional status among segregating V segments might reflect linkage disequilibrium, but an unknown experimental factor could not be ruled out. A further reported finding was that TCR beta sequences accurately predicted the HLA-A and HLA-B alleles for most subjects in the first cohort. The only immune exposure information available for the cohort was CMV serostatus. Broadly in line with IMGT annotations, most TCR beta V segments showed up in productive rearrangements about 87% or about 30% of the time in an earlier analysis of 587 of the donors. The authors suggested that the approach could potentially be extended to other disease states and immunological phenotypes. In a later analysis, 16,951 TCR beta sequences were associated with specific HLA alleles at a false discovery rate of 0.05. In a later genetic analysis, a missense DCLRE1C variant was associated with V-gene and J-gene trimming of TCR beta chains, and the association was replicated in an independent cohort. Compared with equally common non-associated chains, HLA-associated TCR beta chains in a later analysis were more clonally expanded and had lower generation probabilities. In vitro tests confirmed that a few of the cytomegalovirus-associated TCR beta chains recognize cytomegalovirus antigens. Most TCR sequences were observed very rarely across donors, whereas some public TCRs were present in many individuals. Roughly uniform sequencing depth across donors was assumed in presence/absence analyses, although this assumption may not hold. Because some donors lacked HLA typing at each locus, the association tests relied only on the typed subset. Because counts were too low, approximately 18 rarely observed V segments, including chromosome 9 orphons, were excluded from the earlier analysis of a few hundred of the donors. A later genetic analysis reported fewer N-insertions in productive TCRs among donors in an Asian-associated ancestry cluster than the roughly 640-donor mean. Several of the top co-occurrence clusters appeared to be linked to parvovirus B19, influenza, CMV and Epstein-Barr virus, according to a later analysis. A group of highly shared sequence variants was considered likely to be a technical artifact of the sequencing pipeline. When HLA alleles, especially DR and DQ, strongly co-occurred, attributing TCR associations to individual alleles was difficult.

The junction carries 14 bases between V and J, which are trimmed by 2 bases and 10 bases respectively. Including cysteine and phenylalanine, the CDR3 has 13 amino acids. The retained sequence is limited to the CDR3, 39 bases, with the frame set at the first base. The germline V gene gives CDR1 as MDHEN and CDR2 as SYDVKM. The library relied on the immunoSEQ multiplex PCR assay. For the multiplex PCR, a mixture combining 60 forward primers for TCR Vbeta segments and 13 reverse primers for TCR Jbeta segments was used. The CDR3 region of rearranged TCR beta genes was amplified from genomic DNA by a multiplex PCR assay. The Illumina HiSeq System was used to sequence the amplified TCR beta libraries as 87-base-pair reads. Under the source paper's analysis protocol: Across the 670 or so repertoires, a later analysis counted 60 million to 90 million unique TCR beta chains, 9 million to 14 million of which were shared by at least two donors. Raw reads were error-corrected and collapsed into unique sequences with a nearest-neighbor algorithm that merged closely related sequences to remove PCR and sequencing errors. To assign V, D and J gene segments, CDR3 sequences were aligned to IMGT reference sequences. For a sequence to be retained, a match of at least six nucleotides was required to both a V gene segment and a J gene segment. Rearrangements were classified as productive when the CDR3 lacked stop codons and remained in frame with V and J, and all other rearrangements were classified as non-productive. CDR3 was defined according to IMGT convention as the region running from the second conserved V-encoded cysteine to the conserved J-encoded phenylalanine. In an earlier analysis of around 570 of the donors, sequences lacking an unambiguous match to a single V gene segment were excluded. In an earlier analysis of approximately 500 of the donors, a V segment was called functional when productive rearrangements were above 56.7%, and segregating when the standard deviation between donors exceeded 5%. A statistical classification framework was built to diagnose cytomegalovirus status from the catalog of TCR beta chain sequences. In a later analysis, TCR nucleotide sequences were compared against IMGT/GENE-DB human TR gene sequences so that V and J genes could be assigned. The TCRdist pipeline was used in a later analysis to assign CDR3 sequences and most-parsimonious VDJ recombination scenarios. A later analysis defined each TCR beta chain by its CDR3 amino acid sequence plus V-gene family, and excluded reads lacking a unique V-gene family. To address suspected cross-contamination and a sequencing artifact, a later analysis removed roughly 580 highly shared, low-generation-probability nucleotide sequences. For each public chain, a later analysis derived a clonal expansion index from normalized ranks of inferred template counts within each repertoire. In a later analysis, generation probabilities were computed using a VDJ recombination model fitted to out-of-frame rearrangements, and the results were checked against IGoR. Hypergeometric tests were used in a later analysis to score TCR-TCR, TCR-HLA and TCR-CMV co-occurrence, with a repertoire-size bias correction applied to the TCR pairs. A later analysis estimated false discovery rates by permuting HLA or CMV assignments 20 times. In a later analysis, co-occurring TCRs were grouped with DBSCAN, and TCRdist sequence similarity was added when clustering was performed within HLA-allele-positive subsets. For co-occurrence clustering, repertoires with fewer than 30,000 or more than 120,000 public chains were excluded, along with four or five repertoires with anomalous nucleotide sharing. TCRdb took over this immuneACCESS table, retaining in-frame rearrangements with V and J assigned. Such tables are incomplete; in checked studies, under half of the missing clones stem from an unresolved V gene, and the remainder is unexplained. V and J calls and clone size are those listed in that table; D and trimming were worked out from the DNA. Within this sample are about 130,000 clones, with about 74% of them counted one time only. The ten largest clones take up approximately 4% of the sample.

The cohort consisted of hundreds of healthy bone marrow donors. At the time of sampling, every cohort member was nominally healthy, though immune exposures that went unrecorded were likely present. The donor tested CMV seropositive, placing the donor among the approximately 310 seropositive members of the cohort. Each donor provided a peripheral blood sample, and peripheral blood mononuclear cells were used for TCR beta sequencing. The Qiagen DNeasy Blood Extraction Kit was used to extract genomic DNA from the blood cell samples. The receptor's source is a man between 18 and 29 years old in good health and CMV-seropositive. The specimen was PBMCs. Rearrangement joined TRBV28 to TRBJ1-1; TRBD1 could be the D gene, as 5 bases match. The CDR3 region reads CASSLLAGWGAFF. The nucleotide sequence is TGTGCCAGCAGTTTACTGGCAGGGTGGGGAGCTTTCTTT. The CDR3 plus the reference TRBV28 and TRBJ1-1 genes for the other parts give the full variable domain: DVKVTQSSRYLVKRTGEKVFLECVQDMDHENMFWYRQDPGLGLRLIYFSYDVKMKEKGDIPEGYSVSREKKERFSLILESASTNQTSMYLCASSLLAGWGAFFGQGTRLTVV.